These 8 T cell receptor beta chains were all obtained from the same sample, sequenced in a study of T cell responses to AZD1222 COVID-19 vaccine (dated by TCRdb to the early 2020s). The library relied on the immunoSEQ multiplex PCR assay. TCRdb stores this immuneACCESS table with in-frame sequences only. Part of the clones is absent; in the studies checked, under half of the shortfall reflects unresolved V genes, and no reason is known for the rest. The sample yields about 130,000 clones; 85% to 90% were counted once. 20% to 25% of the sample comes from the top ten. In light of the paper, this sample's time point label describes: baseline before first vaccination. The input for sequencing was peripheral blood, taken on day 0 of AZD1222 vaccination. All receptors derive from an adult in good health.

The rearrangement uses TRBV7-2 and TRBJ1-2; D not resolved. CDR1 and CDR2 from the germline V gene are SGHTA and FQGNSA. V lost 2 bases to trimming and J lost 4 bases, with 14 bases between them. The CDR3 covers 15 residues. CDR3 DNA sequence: TGTGCCAGCAGCTTATCCGGGGTAGGCCGCTATGGCTACACCTTC. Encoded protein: CASSLSGVGRYGYTF.

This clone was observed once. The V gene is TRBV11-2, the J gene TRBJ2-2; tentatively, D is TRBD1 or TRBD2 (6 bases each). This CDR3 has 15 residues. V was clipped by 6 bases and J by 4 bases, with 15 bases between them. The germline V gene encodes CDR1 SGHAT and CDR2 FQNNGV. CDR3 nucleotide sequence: TGTGCCAGCAGGGGGGGCAGGGCTGTCACCGGGGAGCTGTTTTTT. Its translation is CASRGGRAVTGELFF.

In nucleotides, the CDR3 is TGTGCCAGTAGTTCCACCCAAGTCCTGACTGGATATGGCTACACCTTC. Translating it yields CASSSTQVLTGYGYTF. This sequence joins TRBV19 and TRBJ1-2; D remains unclear. Germline V gene sequence: CDR1 LNHDA, CDR2 SQIVND (reference sequence). CDR3 length: 16 amino acids. Trimming stripped 5 bases from V and 5 bases from J, with 21 bases between. Filled out from reference TRBV19 and TRBJ1-2, the complete variable domain reads DGGITQSPKYLFRKEGQNVTLSCEQNLNHDAMYWYRQDPGQGLRLIYYSQIVNDFQKGDIAEGYSVSREKKESFPLTVTSAQKNPTAFYLCASSSTQVLTGYGYTFGSGTRLTVV.

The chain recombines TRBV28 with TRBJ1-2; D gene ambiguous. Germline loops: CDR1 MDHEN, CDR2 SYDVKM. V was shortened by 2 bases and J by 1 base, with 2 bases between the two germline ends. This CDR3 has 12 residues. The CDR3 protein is CASSLINYGYTF. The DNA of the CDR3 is TGTGCCAGCAGTTTAATTAACTATGGCTACACCTTC.

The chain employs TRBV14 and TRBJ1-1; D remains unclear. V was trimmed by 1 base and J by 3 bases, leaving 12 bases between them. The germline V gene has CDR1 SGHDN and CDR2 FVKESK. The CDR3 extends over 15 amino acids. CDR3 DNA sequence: TGTGCCAGCAGCCAAGTCGTAGGAGGAGACACTGAAGCTTTCTTT. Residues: CASSQVVGGDTEAFF.

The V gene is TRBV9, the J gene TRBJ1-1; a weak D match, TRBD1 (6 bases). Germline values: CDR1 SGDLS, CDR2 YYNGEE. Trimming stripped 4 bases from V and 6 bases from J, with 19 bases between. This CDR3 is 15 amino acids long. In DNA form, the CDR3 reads TGTGCCAGCAGCCCCTCGTCAGGGGTTTCGGCTGAAGCTTTCTTT. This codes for CASSPSSGVSAEAFF.

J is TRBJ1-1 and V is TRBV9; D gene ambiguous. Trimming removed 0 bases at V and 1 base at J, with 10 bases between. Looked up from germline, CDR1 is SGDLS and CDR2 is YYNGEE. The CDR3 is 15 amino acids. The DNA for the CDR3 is TGTGCCAGCAGCGTAGTTTCTTCCGGGAACACTGAAGCTTTCTTT. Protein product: CASSVVSSGNTEAFF.

CDR3 sequence reads: CATSRDKPGAYGYTF. The CDR3 DNA reads TGTGCCACCAGCAGAGATAAACCAGGGGCCTATGGCTACACCTTC. The rearrangement uses TRBV15 and TRBJ1-2; weak D call: TRBD1 (6 bases). Deletions cut 0 bases from V and 4 bases from J, with 12 bases between. Per the germline V gene, CDR1 is LNHNV and CDR2 is YYDKDF (reference sequence). This CDR3 comprises 15 residues.